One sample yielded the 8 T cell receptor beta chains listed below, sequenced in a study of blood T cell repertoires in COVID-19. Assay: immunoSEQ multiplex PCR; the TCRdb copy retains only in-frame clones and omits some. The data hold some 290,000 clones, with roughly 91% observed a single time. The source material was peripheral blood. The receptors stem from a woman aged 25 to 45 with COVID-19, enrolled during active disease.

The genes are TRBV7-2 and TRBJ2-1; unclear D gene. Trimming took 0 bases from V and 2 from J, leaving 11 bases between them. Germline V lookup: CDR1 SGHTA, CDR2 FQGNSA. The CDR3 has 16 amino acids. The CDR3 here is CASSLAGTPPYNEQFF. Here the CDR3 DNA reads TGTGCCAGCAGCTTAGCGGGCACTCCCCCCTACAATGAGCAGTTCTTC.

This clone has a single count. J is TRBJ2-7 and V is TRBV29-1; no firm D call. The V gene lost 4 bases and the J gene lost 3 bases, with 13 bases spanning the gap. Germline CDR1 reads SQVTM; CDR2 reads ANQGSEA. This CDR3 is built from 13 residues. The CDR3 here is CSVGSGEDYEQYF. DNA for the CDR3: TGCAGCGTTGGGTCCGGTGAGGACTACGAGCAGTACTTC.

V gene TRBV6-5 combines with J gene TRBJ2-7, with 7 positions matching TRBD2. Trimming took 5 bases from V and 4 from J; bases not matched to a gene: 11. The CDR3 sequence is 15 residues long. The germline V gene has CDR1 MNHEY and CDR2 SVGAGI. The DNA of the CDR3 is TGTGCCAGCAGTAAGGGAGGGTTTGGGGTATACGAGCAGTACTTC. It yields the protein CASSKGGFGVYEQYF.

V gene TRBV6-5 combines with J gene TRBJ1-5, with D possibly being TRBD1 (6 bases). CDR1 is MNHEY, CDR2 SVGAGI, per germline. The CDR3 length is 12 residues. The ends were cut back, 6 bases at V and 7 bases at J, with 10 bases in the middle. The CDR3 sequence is CASRKQGQPQHF. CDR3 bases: TGTGCCAGCAGGAAACAGGGACAGCCCCAGCATTTT.

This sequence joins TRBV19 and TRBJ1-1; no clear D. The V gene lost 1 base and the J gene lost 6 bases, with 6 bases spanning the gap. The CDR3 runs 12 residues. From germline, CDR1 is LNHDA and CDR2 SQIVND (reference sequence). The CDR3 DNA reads TGTGCCAGTAGTATAGGAGGCCCTGAAGCTTTCTTT. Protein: CASSIGGPEAFF. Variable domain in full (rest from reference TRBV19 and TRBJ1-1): DGGITQSPKYLFRKEGQNVTLSCEQNLNHDAMYWYRQDPGQGLRLIYYSQIVNDFQKGDIAEGYSVSREKKESFPLTVTSAQKNPTAFYLCASSIGGPEAFFGQGTRLTVV.

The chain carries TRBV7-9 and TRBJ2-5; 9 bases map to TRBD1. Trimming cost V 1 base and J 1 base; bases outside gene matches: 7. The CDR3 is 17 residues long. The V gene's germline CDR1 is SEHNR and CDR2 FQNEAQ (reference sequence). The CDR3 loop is CASSLELQGARQETQYF. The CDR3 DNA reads TGTGCCAGCAGCTTAGAGCTACAGGGGGCTCGCCAAGAGACCCAGTACTTC. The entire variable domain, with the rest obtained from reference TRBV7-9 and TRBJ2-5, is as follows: DTGVSQNPRHKITKRGQNVTFRCDPISEHNRLYWYRQTLGQGPEFLTYFQNEAQLEKSRLLSDRFSAERPKGSFSTLEIQRTEQGDSAMYLCASSLELQGARQETQYFGPGTRLLVL.

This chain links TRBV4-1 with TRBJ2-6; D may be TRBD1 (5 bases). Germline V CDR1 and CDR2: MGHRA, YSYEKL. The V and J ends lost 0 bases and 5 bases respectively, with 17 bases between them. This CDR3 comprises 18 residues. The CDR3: CASSQDQALWGRANVLTF. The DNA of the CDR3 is TGCGCCAGCAGCCAAGATCAGGCATTATGGGGCCGGGCCAACGTCCTGACTTTC.

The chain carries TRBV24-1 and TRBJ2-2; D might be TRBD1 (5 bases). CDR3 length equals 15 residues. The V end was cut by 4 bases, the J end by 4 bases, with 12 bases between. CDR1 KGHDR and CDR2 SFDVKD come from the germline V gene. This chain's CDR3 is CATSDPRQSTGELFF. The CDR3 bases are TGTGCCACCAGTGACCCCCGACAGAGCACCGGGGAGCTGTTTTTT.